Given below is one T cell receptor (beta chain) in context. Per the original data handling: Amplification of reference gene primers was used by the study to estimate nucleated cell counts. Data came from immunoSEQ multiplex PCR; TCRdb stores just in-frame clones and leaves some out. V and J calls and clone size follow that table, whereas D and trimming were derived from the DNA. Altogether under 500,000 clones are present, around 89% being singletons, with the ten largest covering roughly 4.3%. This specimen comes from a study of blood T cell repertoires in COVID-19. Study-wide background: Whether acute or convalescent, the COVID-19 samples came from the United States, Italy and Spain. From T cells, B-cell-depleted T cells, or PBMCs came the material, which was cDNA or gDNA.

Sequenced sample: peripheral blood. The clonotype comes from a woman in her twenties or thirties with acute or convalescent COVID-19.

CDR3 coding DNA: TGTGCCAGCAGTTTCGGGGGAAGGAGTCAGCCCCAGCATTTT. Its translation: CASSFGGRSQPQHF. V gene TRBV28 combines with J gene TRBJ1-5; a weak D match, TRBD1 (5 bases). The V gene's germline CDR1 is MDHEN and CDR2 SYDVKM. Trimming shortened V by 3 bases and J by 6 bases, and 12 bases separated the two germline ends. CDR3 size: 14 residues.